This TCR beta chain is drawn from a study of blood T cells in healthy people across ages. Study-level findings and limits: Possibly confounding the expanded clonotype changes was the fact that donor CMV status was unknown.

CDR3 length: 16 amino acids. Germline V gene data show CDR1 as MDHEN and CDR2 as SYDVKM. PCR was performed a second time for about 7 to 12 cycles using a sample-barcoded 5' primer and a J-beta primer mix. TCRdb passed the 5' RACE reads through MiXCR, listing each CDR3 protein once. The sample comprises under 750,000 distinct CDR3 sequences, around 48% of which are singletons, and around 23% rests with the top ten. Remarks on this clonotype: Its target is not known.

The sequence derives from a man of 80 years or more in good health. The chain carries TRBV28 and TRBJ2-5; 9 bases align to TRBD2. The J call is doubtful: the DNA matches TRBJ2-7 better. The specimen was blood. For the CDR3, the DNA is TGTGCCAGCAGTTTTAGCCTAGCGGGACTAAGCTACGAGCAGTACTTC. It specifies CASSFSLAGLSYEQYF.